The 2 T cell receptor beta chains listed next were all sequenced from one sample in a study of cytomegalovirus exposure and HLA in healthy donors. Primers: 60 Vbeta forward and 13 Jbeta reverse. The repertoire was sequenced with immunoSEQ multiplex PCR; TCRdb's copy has only in-frame clones and lacks some. The sample holds some 130,000 clones; about 80% are singletons and the top ten take 2.7%. Sequencing was carried out using PBMCs. The receptors originated from a boy aged 2 to 9 in good health and CMV-seronegative.

The J gene is TRBJ2-6, the V gene TRBV6-4, with 9 bases that match TRBD1. In germline, CDR1 is MRHNA, CDR2 SNTAGT. Trimming at V came to 4 bases and at J to 2 bases, leaving 9 bases not matched to a gene. The CDR3 contains 18 residues. The chain's CDR3 is CASSALPGTGTGANVLTF. The CDR3 DNA is TGTGCCAGCAGTGCCTTACCCGGGACAGGGACTGGGGCCAACGTCCTGACTTTC.

This clone was counted only a few times. The J gene is TRBJ2-7, the V gene TRBV30, with a possible D match to TRBD1 (6 bases). V gave up 1 base and J gave up 3 bases, with 13 bases separating them. The CDR3 runs to 14 residues. Germline CDR1 reads GTSNPN; CDR2 reads SVGIG (reference sequence). Here the CDR3 DNA reads TGTGCCTGGAGTGAGGGGGTGGGCATCTACGAGCAGTACTTC. Protein product: CAWSEGVGIYEQYF.